This TCR beta chain was retrieved from a study of T-cell memory formation after mild COVID-19. In this sample, this clonotype turned up many times. TCRdb reprocessed the 5' RACE reads with MiXCR, giving one entry per CDR3 protein. The profile covers fewer than 50,000 distinct CDR3 sequences, with 6% to 8% appearing a single time and around 1.5% taken by the ten largest. The clonotype was recovered from a man younger than 30 who had mild COVID-19 (a few samples of this study predate the infection). Cell type and time point are not known. The source material was PBMCs or a T cell subset sorted from them (not recorded which).

In DNA, the CDR3 is TGTGCCAGCAGCTCGCGCGGGGGGGCCTGGGGCACAGATACGCAGTATTTT. Amino acids: CASSSRGGAWGTDTQYF. This chain links TRBV7-2 with TRBJ2-3; 9 bases agree with TRBD2. The J segment lost 1 base and the V segment lost 4 bases, leaving 9 bases of the junction unmatched. Germline V gene lookup returns CDR1 SGHTA and CDR2 FQGNSA. The CDR3 has 17 residues.